The following is a T cell receptor beta chain sequence with its context. In the authors' workflow: Quantification of nucleated cells was approximated via reference gene primer amplification. Only in-frame clones appear in the TCRdb table, and some are missing; sequencing was by immunoSEQ multiplex PCR. That table is the source of V, J and clone size, and D and trimming were worked out from the DNA. Here the sample spans about 240,000 clones, roughly 88% being singletons. The sample belongs to a study of blood T cell repertoires in COVID-19. Study-level background: Samples came from the United States, Italy and Spain, spanning acute and convalescent COVID-19. PBMCs, B-cell-depleted T cells, or T cells provided the cDNA or gDNA that made up the material.

This TCR was recovered from a woman in her twenties or thirties with acute or convalescent COVID-19. The sample comprised peripheral blood.

CDR3 sequence: CASSLVLGQSYEQYF. As DNA, the CDR3 is TGTGCCAGCAGCTTAGTACTGGGACAGTCCTACGAGCAGTACTTC. V usage is TRBV7-2 and J usage is TRBJ2-7; 7 positions agree with TRBD1. This CDR3 region has 15 residues. V trimming: 1 base; J trimming: 1 base; junction bases outside the gene matches: 4. CDR1 and CDR2 (germline): SGHTA, FQGNSA.